One sample yielded the 13 T cell receptor beta chains listed below, sequenced in a study of monozygotic twins with inflammatory bowel disease. TCRdb re-called the 5' RACE reads, yielding one record per CDR3 amino acid sequence without DNA. The listing records about 160,000 distinct CDR3 sequences. The sample consisted of blood. These receptors all stem from a human donor with ulcerative colitis or Crohn's disease, or a healthy co-twin of an affected twin (not recorded which).

The chain links TRBV12-3 or TRBV12-4 to TRBJ2-2; no DNA is available, so the TRBD2 call from TCRdb remains unchecked. This CDR3 region has 18 residues. The chain's CDR3 is CASSLAVKAGGPTGELFF.

The V gene is TRBV6-4, the J gene TRBJ2-4; TCRdb calls TRBD1, which cannot be checked without DNA. CDR1 MRHNA and CDR2 SNTAGT come from the germline V gene. CDR3 length: 19 residues. The CDR3: CASSPGTGLPFLAKNIQYF.

CDR3 sequence: CASSLANGGLAKNIQYF. The J gene is TRBJ2-4, the V gene TRBV5-1; TCRdb designates TRBD1, a call that cannot be tested without DNA. CDR1 is SGHRS, CDR2 YFSETQ, per germline. This CDR3 is 17 amino acids long.

The rearrangement links TRBV9 to TRBJ2-5; TCRdb designates TRBD1, a call that cannot be tested without DNA. Germline V CDR1 and CDR2: SGDLS, YYNGEE. The CDR3 is 14 residues long. The CDR3: CASSTRGNQETQYF.

The CDR3 here is CASSQDWTEETQYF. The chain combines TRBV3-1 with TRBJ2-5; TCRdb outputs TRBD1, but without DNA this stays unchecked. The germline V gene has CDR1 LGHDT and CDR2 YNNKEL (reference sequence). The CDR3 is 14 residues long.

Here the CDR3 reads CASSLVNSRYNEQLF. The chain recombines TRBV5-5 with TRBJ2-1. The CDR3 spans 15 residues. CDR1 SGHKS and CDR2 YYEKEE come from the germline V gene (reference sequence).

The chain combines TRBV11-2 with TRBJ2-3; the D gene TCRdb calls, TRBD1, cannot be checked with no DNA. This CDR3 has 18 residues. The germline CDR1 and CDR2 sequences are SGHAT and FQNNGV. The CDR3 here is CASSLDLLGQGYTDTQYF.

The V and J genes are TRBV6-5 and TRBJ1-5; the TRBD1 assignment by TCRdb is unverifiable without DNA. Germline CDR1 MNHEY, CDR2 SVGAGI. The CDR3 runs to 13 residues. The CDR3 region is CASRRDRDQPQHF.

V is TRBV27 and J is TRBJ2-7; the TRBD2 assignment by TCRdb is unverifiable without DNA. The CDR3 is made up of 13 amino acids. Germline assignment: CDR1 MNHEY and CDR2 SMNVEV (reference sequence). The CDR3: CASRNRLAYEQYF.

The chain joins TRBV5-6 to TRBJ2-3; TCRdb designates TRBD1, a call that cannot be tested without DNA. This CDR3 has 15 residues. Germline V gene sequence: CDR1 SGHDT, CDR2 YYEEEE. The CDR3 region is CASSSDLETLSTQYF. Using reference TRBV5-6 and TRBJ2-3 for the parts outside the CDR3, the full variable domain is DAGVTQSPTHLIKTRGQQVTLRCSPKSGHDTVSWYQQALGQGPQFIFQYYEEEERQRGNFPDRFSGHQFPNYSSELNVNALLLGDSALYLCASSSDLETLSTQYFGPGTRLTVL.

The chain carries TRBV5-1 and TRBJ1-6; as DNA is missing, the TRBD1 call by TCRdb cannot be tested. This CDR3 has 16 amino acids. Germline CDR1 reads SGHRS; CDR2 reads YFSETQ. The CDR3 sequence: CASSLGGHGTLSPLHF.

V and J are TRBV7-2 and TRBJ1-3; the TCRdb call, TRBD1, lacks DNA for checking. The CDR3 is 15 amino acids. Germline V gene data show CDR1 as SGHTA and CDR2 as FQGNSA. This CDR3 reads CASSFVLGVGNTIYF.

The gene calls are TRBV28 and TRBJ1-5; TCRdb's D call, TRBD1, is unchecked because there is no DNA. The CDR3 is 11 amino acids. Germline V CDR1 and CDR2: MDHEN, SYDVKM. CDR3 sequence: CASSKRQGQHF.